This T cell receptor beta chain is drawn from a study of blood T cell repertoires in COVID-19. Study-wide context: COVID-19 samples, acute and convalescent, were from the United States, Italy and Spain. From T cells, B-cell-depleted T cells, or PBMCs came the material, which was cDNA or gDNA.

Only a few counts were recorded for this clone. Authors' processing steps: For nucleated cells, counts were estimated from reference gene primer amplification. Produced via immunoSEQ multiplex PCR; TCRdb's table is partial and in-frame only. The DNA gave D and trimming, while V, J and clone size come from that table. This table has 110,000 to 150,000 clones, roughly 78% appearing once. The V and J ends lost 1 base and 2 bases respectively, with 13 bases between them. Per the germline V gene, CDR1 is LNHNV and CDR2 is YYDKDF (reference sequence). The CDR3 is made up of 16 amino acids. Adults between roughly 18 and 90 years of age took part from some 25 US areas.

The receptor's source is a woman between 50 and 59 years old who had recovered from COVID-19. Sequenced: PBMCs or T cells enriched from blood (not recorded which). V gene TRBV15 combines with J gene TRBJ2-3; D is possibly TRBD2 (6 bases). Here the CDR3 DNA reads TGTGCCACCAGCAGAGGGAGGGGAACAAACACAGATACGCAGTATTTT. It specifies CATSRGRGTNTDTQYF.